A selection of T cell receptor beta chains follows, all from one sample in a study of blood T cell repertoires in COVID-19. The repertoire was sequenced with immunoSEQ multiplex PCR; TCRdb's copy has only in-frame clones and lacks some. The sample has over 50,000 clones; about 85% are singletons. Sequencing was carried out using peripheral blood. The source is a human donor in a cohort sampled during active COVID-19. Each CDR3 is given with its conserved first and last residue. D genes are given only for firm matches. Not all rows give a size; the values are once, few, many and, for expanded clones, a class.

TGTGCCAGCAGCCCTACTAGAGTCGGGCAGTACTTC | CASSPTRVGQYF | TRBJ2-7 | NA | TRBV7-2 | NA
TGCGCCAGCAGCTTGGCTTTTATTAACACCGGGGAGCTGTTTTTT | CASSLAFINTGELFF | TRBJ2-2 | NA | TRBV5-1 | NA
TGTGCCAGCAGCTTACCGGGGAATCAGCCCCAGCATTTT | CASSLPGNQPQHF | TRBJ1-5 | NA | TRBV7-2 | NA
TGTGCCAGCAGTACTTACAGGGAGCAGTACTTC | CASSTYREQYF | TRBJ2-7 | NA | TRBV28 | NA
TGTGCCTATTCGGGAAGGGCAGGGGCAACTAATGAAAAACTGTTTTTT | CAYSGRAGATNEKLFF | TRBJ1-4 | NA | TRBV30 | NA
TGCGCCAGCAGCCAATGGACTAGCGGAGACTACGAGCAGTACTTC | CASSQWTSGDYEQYF | TRBJ2-7 | NA | TRBV4-1 | TRBD2
TGTGCCAGCAGCCCCCACTTAGCGGGAGGGTCCTACAATGAGCAGTTCTTC | CASSPHLAGGSYNEQFF | TRBJ2-1 | once | TRBV5-4 | TRBD2
TGTGCCAGCAGTTACAATGGCGGCCAAGAGACCCAGTACTTC | CASSYNGGQETQYF | TRBJ2-5 | NA | TRBV28 | NA
TGTGCCAGCAGCGTAGTCGGGGGGACTACGCCCACAGATACGCAGTATTTT | CASSVVGGTTPTDTQYF | TRBJ2-3 | once | TRBV9 | TRBD2
TGTGCCGGCCCCCCGGAGTACGAGCAGTACTTC | CAGPPEYEQYF | TRBJ2-7 | NA | TRBV28 | NA
TGTGCCAGCAGACGAGAGGGGGCCCACGAGCAGTACTTC | CASRREGAHEQYF | TRBJ2-7 | few | TRBV4-2 | TRBD1
TGTGCCAGCAGTTACTCAGTTACTTTTCAAGAGACCCAGTACTTC | CASSYSVTFQETQYF | TRBJ2-5 | NA | TRBV6-5 | NA
TGCGCCAGCAGCCAAGGTCCGGGAGACTATGGCTACACCTTC | CASSQGPGDYGYTF | TRBJ1-2 | NA | TRBV4-1 | NA
TGTGCCAGCAGTTTCCAAGCTAGCTCTGGAAACACCATATATTTT | CASSFQASSGNTIYF | TRBJ1-3 | NA | TRBV28 | NA
TGTGCCTGGAGTCCACCGGGACAAAACTATGGCTACACCTTC | CAWSPPGQNYGYTF | TRBJ1-2 | NA | TRBV30 | NA
TGTGCCACCAGTGAAACGACACCAGATACGCAGTATTTT | CATSETTPDTQYF | TRBJ2-3 | NA | TRBV24-1 | NA
TGTGCCAGCAGCTTAGCGCTGAGCGCTGAAGCTTTCTTT | CASSLALSAEAFF | TRBJ1-1 | NA | TRBV7-8 | NA
TGTGCCAGCAGCTTAGACCGGGGTTTCCAAGAGACCCAGTACTTC | CASSLDRGFQETQYF | TRBJ2-5 | NA | TRBV13 | NA
TGCGCCAGCGGATCGTCTAGCTCCTACAATGAGCAGTTCTTC | CASGSSSSYNEQFF | TRBJ2-1 | NA | TRBV5-1 | NA
TGTGCCATCCGGGGGCAGGGAGGGGCTGGCTACACCTTC | CAIRGQGGAGYTF | TRBJ1-2 | NA | TRBV10-3 | NA
TGCGCCAGCAGCCAAGAGTTACTAGCGGGTGGAGATACGCAGTATTTT | CASSQELLAGGDTQYF | TRBJ2-3 | NA | TRBV4-1 | TRBD2
TGCGCCAGCAGCTTGAGACAGGGGGCTGACAATGAGCAGTTCTTC | CASSLRQGADNEQFF | TRBJ2-1 | NA | TRBV5-1 | TRBD1